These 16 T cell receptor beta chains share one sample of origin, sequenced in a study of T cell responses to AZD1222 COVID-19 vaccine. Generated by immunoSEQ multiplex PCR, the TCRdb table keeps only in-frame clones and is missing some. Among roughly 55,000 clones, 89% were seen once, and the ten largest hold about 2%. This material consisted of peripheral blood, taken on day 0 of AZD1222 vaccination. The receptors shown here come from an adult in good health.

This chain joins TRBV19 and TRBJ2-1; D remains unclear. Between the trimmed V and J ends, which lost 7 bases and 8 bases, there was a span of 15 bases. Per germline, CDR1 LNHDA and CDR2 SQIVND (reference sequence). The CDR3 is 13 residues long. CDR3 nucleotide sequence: TGTGCCAGTACCTCGTGGGTACTCGATGAGCAGTTCTTC. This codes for CASTSWVLDEQFF. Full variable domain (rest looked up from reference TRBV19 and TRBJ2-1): DGGITQSPKYLFRKEGQNVTLSCEQNLNHDAMYWYRQDPGQGLRLIYYSQIVNDFQKGDIAEGYSVSREKKESFPLTVTSAQKNPTAFYLCASTSWVLDEQFFGPGTRLTVL.

The CDR3 DNA sequence: TGTGCCTGGAGTCAAAGTGAAGAGACCCAGTACTTC. Protein product: CAWSQSEETQYF. The chain employs TRBV30 and TRBJ2-5; D remains unclear. The CDR3 loop spans 12 amino acids. Between the trimmed V and J ends, which lost 2 bases and 3 bases, there was a span of 7 bases. CDR1 GTSNPN and CDR2 SVGIG come from the germline V gene (reference sequence).

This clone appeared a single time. The CDR3 bases are TGTGCCAGCAGTTTAGCCACGCTTAACTATGGCTACACCTTC. Amino acid sequence: CASSLATLNYGYTF. This chain uses TRBV28 with TRBJ1-2; D call uncertain. V was shortened by 2 bases and J by 1 base, with 8 bases between the two germline ends. CDR3 length: 14 amino acids. The germline V gene encodes CDR1 MDHEN and CDR2 SYDVKM.

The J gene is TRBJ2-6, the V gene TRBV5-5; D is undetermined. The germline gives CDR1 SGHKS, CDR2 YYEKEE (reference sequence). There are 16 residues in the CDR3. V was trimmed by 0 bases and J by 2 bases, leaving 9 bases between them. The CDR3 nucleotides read TGTGCCAGCAGCTTGGAAGTGGTCCCTGGGGCCAACGTCCTGACTTTC. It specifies CASSLEVVPGANVLTF.

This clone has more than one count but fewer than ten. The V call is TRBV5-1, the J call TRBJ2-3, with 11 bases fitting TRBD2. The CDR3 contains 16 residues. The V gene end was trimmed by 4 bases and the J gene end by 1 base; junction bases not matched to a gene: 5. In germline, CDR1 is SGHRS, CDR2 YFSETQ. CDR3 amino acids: CASSTGLAEGTDTQYF. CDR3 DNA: TGCGCCAGCAGCACGGGACTAGCGGAAGGCACAGATACGCAGTATTTT.

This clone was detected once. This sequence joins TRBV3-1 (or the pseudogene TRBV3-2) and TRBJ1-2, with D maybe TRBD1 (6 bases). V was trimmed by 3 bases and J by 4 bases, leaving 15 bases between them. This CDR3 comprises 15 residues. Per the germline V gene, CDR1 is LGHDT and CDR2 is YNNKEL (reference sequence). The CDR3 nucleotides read TGTGCCAGCAGCCATCCTTCCGGCAGGGGCTATGGCTACACCTTC. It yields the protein CASSHPSGRGYGYTF.

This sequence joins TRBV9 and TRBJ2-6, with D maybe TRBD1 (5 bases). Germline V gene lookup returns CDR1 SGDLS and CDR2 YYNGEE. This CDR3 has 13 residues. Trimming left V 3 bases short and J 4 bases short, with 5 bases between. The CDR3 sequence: CASSGQGANVLTF. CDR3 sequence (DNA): TGTGCCAGCAGCGGACAGGGGGCCAACGTCCTGACTTTC.

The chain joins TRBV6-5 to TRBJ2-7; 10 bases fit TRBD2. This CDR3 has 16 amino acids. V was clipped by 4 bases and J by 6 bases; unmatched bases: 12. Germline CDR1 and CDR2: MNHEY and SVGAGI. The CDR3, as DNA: TGTGCCAGCAGTTCTAGAGCGGGAGGGCACAATATCGAGCAGTACTTC. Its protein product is CASSSRAGGHNIEQYF.

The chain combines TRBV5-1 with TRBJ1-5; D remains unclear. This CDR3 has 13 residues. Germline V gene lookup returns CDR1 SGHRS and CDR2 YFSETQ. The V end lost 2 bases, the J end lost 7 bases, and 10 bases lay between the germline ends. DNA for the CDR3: TGCGCCAGCAGCTTACGACCCGGACAGCCCCAGCATTTT. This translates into CASSLRPGQPQHF. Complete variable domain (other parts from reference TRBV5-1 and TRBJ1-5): KAGVTQTPRYLIKTRGQQVTLSCSPISGHRSVSWYQQTPGQGLQFLFEYFSETQRNKGNFPGRFSGRQFSNSRSEMNVSTLELGDSALYLCASSLRPGQPQHFGDGTRLSIL.

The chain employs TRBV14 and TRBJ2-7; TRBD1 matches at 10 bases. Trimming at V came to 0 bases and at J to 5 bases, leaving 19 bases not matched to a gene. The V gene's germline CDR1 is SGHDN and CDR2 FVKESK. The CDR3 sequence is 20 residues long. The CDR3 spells CASSQDGGTGESGSINEQYF. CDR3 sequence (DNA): TGTGCCAGCAGCCAAGATGGAGGGACAGGGGAGAGCGGGAGTATAAACGAGCAGTACTTC.

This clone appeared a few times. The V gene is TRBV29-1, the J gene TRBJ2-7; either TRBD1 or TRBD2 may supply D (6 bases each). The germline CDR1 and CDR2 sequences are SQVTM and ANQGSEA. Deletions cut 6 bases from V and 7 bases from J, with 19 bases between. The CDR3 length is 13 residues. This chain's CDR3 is CSVIGPGAGEQYF. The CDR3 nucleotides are TGCAGCGTAATTGGTCCGGGGGCGGGGGAGCAGTACTTC.

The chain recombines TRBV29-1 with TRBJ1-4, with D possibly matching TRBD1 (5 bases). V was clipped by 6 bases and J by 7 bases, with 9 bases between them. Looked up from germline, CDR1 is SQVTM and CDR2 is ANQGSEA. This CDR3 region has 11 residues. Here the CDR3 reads CSVGGGEKLFF. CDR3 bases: TGCAGCGTGGGGGGGGGTGAAAAACTGTTTTTT.

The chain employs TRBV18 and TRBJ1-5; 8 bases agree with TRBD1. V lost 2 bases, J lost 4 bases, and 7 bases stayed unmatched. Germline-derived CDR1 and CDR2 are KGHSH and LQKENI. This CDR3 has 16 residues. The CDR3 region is CASSPIRTGINQPQHF. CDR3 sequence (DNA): TGTGCCAGCTCACCAATTAGGACAGGGATTAATCAGCCCCAGCATTTT.

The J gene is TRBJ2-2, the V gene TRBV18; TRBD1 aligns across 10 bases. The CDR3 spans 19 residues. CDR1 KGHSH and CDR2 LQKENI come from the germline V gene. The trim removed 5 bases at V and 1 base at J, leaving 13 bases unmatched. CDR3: CASSTNLLTGGGNTGELFF. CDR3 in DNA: TGTGCCAGCTCAACGAACCTGTTGACAGGGGGCGGGAACACCGGGGAGCTGTTTTTT.

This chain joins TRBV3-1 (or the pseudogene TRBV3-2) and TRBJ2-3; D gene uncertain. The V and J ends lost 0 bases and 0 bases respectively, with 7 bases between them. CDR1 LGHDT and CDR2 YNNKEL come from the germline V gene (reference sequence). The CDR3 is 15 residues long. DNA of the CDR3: TGTGCCAGCAGCCAAGATGCTTCTAGCACAGATACGCAGTATTTT. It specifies CASSQDASSTDTQYF.

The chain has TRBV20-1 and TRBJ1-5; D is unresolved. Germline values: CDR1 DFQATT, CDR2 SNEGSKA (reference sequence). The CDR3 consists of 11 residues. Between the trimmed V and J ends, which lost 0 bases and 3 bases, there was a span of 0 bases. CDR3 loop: CSARDNQPQHF. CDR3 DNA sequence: TGCAGTGCTAGAGACAATCAGCCCCAGCATTTT.